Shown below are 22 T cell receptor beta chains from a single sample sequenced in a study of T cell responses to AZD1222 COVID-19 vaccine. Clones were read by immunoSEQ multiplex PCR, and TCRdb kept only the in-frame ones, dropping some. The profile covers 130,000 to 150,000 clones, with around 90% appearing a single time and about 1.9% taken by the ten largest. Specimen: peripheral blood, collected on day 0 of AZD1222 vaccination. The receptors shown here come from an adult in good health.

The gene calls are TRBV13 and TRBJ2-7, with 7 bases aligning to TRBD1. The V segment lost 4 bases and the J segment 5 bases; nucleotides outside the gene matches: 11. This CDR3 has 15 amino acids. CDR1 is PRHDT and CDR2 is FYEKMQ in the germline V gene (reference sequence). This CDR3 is CASSSVKVGQNEQYF. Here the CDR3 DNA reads TGTGCCAGCAGCTCCGTTAAAGTGGGACAGAACGAGCAGTACTTC. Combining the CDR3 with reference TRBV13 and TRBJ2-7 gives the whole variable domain AAGVIQSPRHLIKEKRETATLKCYPIPRHDTVYWYQQGPGQDPQFLISFYEKMQSDKGSIPDRFSAQQFSDYHSELNMSSLELGDSALYFCASSSVKVGQNEQYFGPGTRLTVT.

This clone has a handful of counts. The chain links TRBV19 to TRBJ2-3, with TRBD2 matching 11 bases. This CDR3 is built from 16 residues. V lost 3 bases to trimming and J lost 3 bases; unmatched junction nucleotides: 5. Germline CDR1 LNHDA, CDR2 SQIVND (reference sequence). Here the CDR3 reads CASSISSGRVTDTQYF. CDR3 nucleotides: TGTGCCAGTAGTATTAGTAGCGGGAGGGTGACAGATACGCAGTATTTT. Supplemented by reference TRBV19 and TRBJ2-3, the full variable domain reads DGGITQSPKYLFRKEGQNVTLSCEQNLNHDAMYWYRQDPGQGLRLIYYSQIVNDFQKGDIAEGYSVSREKKESFPLTVTSAQKNPTAFYLCASSISSGRVTDTQYFGPGTRLTVL.

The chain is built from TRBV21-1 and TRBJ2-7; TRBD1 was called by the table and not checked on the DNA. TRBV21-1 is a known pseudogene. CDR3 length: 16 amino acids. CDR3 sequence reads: CASSNRTGGSSYEQYF. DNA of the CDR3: TGTGCCAGCAGCAACAGGACAGGGGGAAGCTCCTACGAGCAGTACTTC.

CDR3 sequence: CASSFSGGEKLFF. The CDR3 coding sequence is TGTGCCAGCAGTTTTTCGGGTGGGGAAAAACTGTTTTTT. The rearrangement uses TRBV12-3 or TRBV12-4 and TRBJ1-4; D is unclear. CDR3 size: 13 residues. The V gene lost 3 bases and the J gene lost 8 bases, with 10 bases spanning the gap.

CDR3 protein: CASRDSRRGQVTGELFF. The CDR3 DNA reads TGTGCCAGCAGGGATTCCCGGAGGGGGCAGGTCACCGGGGAGCTGTTTTTT. The chain carries TRBV2 and TRBJ2-2, with TRBD1 as a possible D gene (7 bases). CDR3 size: 17 residues. The V end was cut by 6 bases, the J end by 4 bases, with 21 bases between. Germline CDR1 SNHLY, CDR2 FYNNEI.

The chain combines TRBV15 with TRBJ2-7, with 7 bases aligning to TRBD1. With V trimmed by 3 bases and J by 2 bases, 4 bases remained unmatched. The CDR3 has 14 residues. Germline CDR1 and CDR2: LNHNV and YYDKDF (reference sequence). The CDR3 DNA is TGTGCCACCAGCAGCGGTCAGGGGGCCTACGAGCAGTACTTC. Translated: CATSSGQGAYEQYF.

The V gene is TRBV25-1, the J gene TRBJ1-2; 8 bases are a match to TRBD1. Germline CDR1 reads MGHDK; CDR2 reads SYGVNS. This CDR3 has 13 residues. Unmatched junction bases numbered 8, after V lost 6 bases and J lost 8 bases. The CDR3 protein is CASSRWTGHGYTF. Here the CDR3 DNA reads TGTGCCAGCAGCCGATGGACAGGGCACGGCTACACCTTC.

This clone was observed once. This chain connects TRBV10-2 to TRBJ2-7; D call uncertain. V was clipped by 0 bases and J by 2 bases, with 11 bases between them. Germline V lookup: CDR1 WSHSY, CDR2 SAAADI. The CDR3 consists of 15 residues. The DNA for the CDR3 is TGCGCCAGCAGTGAGTCGGGTCGGAAGCCCTACGAGCAGTACTTC. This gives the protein CASSESGRKPYEQYF.

In DNA form, the CDR3 reads TGTGCCAGCAGCTCGGCAGGGGGGATACAAGAGACCCAGTACTTC. As protein: CASSSAGGIQETQYF. This rearrangement joins TRBV13 to TRBJ2-5, with a tentative D call TRBD1 (7 bases). The germline CDR1 and CDR2 sequences are PRHDT and FYEKMQ (reference sequence). The CDR3 is made up of 15 amino acids. The ends were cut back, 4 bases at V and 2 bases at J, with 14 bases in the middle. Using reference TRBV13 and TRBJ2-5 for the parts outside the CDR3, the full variable domain is AAGVIQSPRHLIKEKRETATLKCYPIPRHDTVYWYQQGPGQDPQFLISFYEKMQSDKGSIPDRFSAQQFSDYHSELNMSSLELGDSALYFCASSSAGGIQETQYFGPGTRLLVL.

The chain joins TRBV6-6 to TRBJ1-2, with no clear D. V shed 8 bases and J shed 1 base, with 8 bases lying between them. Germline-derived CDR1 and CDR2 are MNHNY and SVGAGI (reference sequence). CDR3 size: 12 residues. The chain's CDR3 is CASGGSNYGYTF. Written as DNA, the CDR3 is TGTGCCAGCGGAGGTAGTAACTATGGCTACACCTTC.

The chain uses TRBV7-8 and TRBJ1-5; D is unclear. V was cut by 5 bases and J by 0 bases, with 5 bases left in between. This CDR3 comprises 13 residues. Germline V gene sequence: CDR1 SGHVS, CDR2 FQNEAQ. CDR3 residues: CASSRYSNQPQHF. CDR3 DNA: TGTGCCAGCAGCCGTTATAGCAATCAGCCCCAGCATTTT.

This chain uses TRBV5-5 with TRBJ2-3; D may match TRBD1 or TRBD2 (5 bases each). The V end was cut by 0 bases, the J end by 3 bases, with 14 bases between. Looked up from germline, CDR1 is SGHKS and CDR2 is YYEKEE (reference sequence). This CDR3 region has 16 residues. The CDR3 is CASSLAGTRATDTQYF. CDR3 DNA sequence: TGTGCCAGCAGCTTGGCCGGGACGAGGGCGACAGATACGCAGTATTTT.

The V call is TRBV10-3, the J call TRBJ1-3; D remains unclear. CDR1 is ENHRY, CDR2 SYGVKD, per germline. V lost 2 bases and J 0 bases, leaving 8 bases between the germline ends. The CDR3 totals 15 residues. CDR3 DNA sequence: TGTGCCATCAGTGAGGACGGGCACTCTGGAAACACCATATATTTT. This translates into CAISEDGHSGNTIYF.

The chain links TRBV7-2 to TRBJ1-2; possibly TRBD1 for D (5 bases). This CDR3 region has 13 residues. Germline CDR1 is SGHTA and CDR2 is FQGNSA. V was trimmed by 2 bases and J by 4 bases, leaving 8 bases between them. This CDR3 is CASSLTGGYGYTF. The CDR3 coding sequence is TGTGCCAGCAGCTTAACAGGAGGCTATGGCTACACCTTC.

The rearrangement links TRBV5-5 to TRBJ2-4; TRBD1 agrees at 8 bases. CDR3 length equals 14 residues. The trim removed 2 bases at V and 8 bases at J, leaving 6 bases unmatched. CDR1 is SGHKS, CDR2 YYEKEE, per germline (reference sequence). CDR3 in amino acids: CASSFGQGADIQYF. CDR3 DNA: TGTGCCAGCAGCTTTGGGCAGGGGGCAGACATTCAGTACTTC.

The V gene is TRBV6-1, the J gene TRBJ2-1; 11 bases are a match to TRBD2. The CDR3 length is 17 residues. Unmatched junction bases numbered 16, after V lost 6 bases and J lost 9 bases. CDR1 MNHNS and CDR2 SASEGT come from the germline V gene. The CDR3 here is CASRERGLAVWEGEQFF. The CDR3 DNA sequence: TGTGCCAGCAGGGAAAGGGGACTAGCGGTCTGGGAGGGTGAGCAGTTCTTC.

The CDR3 DNA sequence: TGCAGCGTTGACGTACTGACAGGTACAGAGACCCAGTACTTC. This translates into CSVDVLTGTETQYF. The chain links TRBV29-1 to TRBJ2-5; D possibly corresponds to TRBD1 (6 bases). This CDR3 is built from 14 residues. V was clipped by 3 bases and J by 4 bases, with 15 bases between them. From germline, CDR1 is SQVTM and CDR2 ANQGSEA.

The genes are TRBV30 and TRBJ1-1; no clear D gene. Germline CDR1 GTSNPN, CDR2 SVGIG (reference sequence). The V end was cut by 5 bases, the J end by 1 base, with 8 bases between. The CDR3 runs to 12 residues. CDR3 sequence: CAWGAPNTEAFF. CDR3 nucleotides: TGTGCCTGGGGCGCCCCGAACACTGAAGCTTTCTTT.

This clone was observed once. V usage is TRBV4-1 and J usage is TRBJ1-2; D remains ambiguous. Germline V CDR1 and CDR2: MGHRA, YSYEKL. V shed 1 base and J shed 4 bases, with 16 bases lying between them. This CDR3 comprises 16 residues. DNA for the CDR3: TGCGCCAGCAGCCAAGCGGGTTTCCCCGCTGGCTATGGCTACACCTTC. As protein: CASSQAGFPAGYGYTF.

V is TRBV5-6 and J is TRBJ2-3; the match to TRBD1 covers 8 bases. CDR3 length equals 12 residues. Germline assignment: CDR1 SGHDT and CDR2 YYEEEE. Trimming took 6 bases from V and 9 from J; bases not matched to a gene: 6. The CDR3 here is CASTRQGQTQYF. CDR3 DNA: TGTGCCAGCACCAGACAGGGGCAAACGCAGTATTTT. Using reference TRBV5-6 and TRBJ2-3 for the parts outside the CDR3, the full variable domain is DAGVTQSPTHLIKTRGQQVTLRCSPKSGHDTVSWYQQALGQGPQFIFQYYEEEERQRGNFPDRFSGHQFPNYSSELNVNALLLGDSALYLCASTRQGQTQYFGPGTRLTVL.

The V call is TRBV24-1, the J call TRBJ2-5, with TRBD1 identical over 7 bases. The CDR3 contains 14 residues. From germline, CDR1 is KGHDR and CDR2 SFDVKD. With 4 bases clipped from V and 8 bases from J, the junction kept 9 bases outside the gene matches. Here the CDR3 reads CATSEAGTEGTQYF. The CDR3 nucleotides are TGTGCCACCAGTGAAGCCGGGACAGAGGGAACCCAGTACTTC.

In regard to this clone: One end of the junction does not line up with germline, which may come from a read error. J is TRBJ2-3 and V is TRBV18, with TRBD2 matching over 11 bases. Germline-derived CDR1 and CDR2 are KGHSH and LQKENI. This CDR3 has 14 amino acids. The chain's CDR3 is CASSPGLAVPARDF. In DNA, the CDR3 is TGTGCCAGCTCACCGGGACTAGCGGTACCAGCGCGGGATTTT.